This T cell receptor beta chain was recovered during a study of CD8+ T cells in alopecia areata. CDR3 length: 14 residues. Germline V gene sequence: CDR1 LGHNA, CDR2 YSLEER. Trimming took off 5 bases at V and 1 base at J, with 11 bases between the two ends. TCR sequencing used cDNA made by reverse transcription of extracted RNA. Some clones are missing from TCRdb's copy, which holds only in-frame ones; the method was immunoSEQ multiplex PCR. The table records 210,000 or so clones, just over 65% of them present only once. This clone was counted a single time. Treatment here: oral pan-JAK inhibitor, 5-10 mg twice daily.

The TCR was taken from a human donor with alopecia areata. The gene calls are TRBV4-3 and TRBJ1-1, with D perhaps TRBD1 (5 bases). Sequencing was performed on CD4+ T cells sorted from blood, taken around week 42, from a patient treated with tofacitinib. CDR3 protein: CASSEAGPNTEAFF. CDR3 in DNA: TGCGCCAGCAGCGAAGCGGGACCGAACACTGAAGCTTTCTTT.